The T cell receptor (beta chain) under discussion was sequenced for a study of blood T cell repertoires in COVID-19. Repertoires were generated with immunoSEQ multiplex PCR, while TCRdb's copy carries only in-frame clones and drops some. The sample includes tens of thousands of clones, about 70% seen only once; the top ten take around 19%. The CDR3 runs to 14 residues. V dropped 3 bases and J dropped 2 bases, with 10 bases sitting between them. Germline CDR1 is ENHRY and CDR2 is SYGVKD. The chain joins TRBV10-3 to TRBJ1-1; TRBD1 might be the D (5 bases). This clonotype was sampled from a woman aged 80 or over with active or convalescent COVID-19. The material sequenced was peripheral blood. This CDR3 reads CAISDDRTNTEAFF. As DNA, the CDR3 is TGTGCCATCAGTGATGACAGAACCAACACTGAAGCTTTCTTT.